A single T cell receptor (beta chain) is shown here with its context. No antigen is known for it. This CDR3 has 13 amino acids. In germline, CDR1 is MDHEN, CDR2 SYDVKM. Trimming took 4 bases from V and 3 from J, leaving 9 bases between them. This sample was taken from a study of CD8 T cell repertoires and HIV-1 epitope variants. About the research overall: T cells were stimulated with Twenty-five Gag and Nef peptides separately. Controls were a CMV, EBV and flu peptide pool, Ebola AY9 negative control, and no-peptide well. Tested: three Gag epitope families, Nef HW9 and YT9.

Generated by immunoSEQ multiplex PCR, the TCRdb table keeps only in-frame clones and is missing some. The sample holds 5,700 or so clones, over 60% seen once. Study outcomes and limitations: About five clonotypes recognized Nef KF9, one HW9, none TAALDMSHF.

This clonotype was obtained from a male donor with HIV. The V call is TRBV28, the J call TRBJ1-2; D perhaps matches TRBD1 (5 bases). The sample was cultured CD8+ T cells derived from PBMCs. The CDR3 DNA sequence: TGTGCCAGCAGTTACGACAGTGACTATGGCTACACCTTC. Translating it yields CASSYDSDYGYTF.